The T cell receptor beta chain under discussion was sequenced for a study of cytomegalovirus exposure and HLA in healthy donors. This CDR3 spans 15 amino acids. The trim removed 1 base at V and 4 bases at J, leaving 6 bases unmatched. The germline V gene encodes CDR1 SGHAT and CDR2 FQNNGV. PCR involved 60 Vbeta and 13 Jbeta primers. TCRdb's table, derived via immunoSEQ multiplex PCR, lists solely in-frame clones and lacks some. The table shows around 120,000 clones, with roughly 77% occurring only once. This TCR was recovered from a man in his late teens or twenties in good health and CMV-seronegative. Sequenced material: PBMCs. V is TRBV11-2 and J is TRBJ1-2, with 7 bases lining up with TRBD1. DNA for the CDR3: TGTGCCAGCAGCTTAGCAAGGGGGCCGGGCTATGGCTACACCTTC. The encoded protein is CASSLARGPGYGYTF.